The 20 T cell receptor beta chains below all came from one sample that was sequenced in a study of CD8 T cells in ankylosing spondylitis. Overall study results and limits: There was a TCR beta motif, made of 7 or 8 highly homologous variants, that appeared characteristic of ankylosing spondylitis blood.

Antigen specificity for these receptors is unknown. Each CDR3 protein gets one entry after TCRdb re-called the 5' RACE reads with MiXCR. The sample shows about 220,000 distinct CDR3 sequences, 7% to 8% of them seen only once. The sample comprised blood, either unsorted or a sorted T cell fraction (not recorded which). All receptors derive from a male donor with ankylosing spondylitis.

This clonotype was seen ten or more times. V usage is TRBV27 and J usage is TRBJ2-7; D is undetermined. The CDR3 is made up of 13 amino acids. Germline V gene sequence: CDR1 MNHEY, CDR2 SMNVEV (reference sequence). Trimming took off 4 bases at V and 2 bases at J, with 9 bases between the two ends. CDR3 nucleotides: TGTGCCAGCAGTTCCGGTGGGGCCTACGAGCAGTACTTC. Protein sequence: CASSSGGAYEQYF.

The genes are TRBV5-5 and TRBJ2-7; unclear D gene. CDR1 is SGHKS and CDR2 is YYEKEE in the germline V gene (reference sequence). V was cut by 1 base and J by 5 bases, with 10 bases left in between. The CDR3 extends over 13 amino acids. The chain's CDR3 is CASSLTEPNEQYF. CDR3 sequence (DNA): TGTGCCAGCAGCTTGACTGAGCCCAACGAGCAGTACTTC. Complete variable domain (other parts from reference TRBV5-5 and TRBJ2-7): DAGVTQSPTHLIKTRGQQVTLRCSPISGHKSVSWYQQVLGQGPQFIFQYYEKEERGRGNFPDRFSARQFPNYSSELNVNALLLGDSALYLCASSLTEPNEQYFGPGTRLTVT.

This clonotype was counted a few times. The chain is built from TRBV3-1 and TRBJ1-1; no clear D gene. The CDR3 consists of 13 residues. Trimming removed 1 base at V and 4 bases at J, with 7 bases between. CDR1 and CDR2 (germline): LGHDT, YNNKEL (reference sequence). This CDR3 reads CASSQVGGTEAFF. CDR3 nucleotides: TGTGCCAGCAGCCAAGTCGGAGGCACTGAAGCTTTCTTT.

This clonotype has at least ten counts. CDR3 sequence: CASSSSGRGEQYF. The DNA for the CDR3 is TGCGCCAGCAGCTCGTCCGGCAGGGGCGAGCAGTACTTC. The chain has TRBV5-1 and TRBJ2-7; perhaps TRBD1 as D (6 bases). Germline V gives CDR1 SGHRS, CDR2 YFSETQ. Trimming pared 3 bases from V and 6 bases from J, leaving 13 bases between. This CDR3 spans 13 amino acids.

CDR3 sequence (DNA): TGTGCCAGCAGTTTCTCGGCCCCGGAGTTGGACAGGTCGTTTTATAATTCACCCCTCCACTTT. Encoded protein: CASSFSAPELDRSFYNSPLHF. V usage is TRBV28 and J usage is TRBJ1-6; 7 nucleotides line up with TRBD1. The J segment lost 4 bases and the V segment lost 3 bases, leaving 21 bases of the junction unmatched. The germline CDR1 and CDR2 sequences are MDHEN and SYDVKM. There are 21 residues in the CDR3.

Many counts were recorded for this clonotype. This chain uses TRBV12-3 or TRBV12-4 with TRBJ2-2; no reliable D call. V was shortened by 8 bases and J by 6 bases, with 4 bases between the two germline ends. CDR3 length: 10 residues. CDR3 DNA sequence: TGTGCCAGCGGGGCCGGGGAGCTGTTTTTT. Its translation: CASGAGELFF.

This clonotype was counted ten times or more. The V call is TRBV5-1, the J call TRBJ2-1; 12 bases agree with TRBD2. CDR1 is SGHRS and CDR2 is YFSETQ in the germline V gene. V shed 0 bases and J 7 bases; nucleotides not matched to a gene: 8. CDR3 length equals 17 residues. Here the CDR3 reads CASSLEASGGARNEQFF. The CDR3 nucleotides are TGCGCCAGCAGCTTGGAGGCTAGCGGGGGGGCTCGGAATGAGCAGTTCTTC. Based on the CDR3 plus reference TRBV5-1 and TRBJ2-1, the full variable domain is KAGVTQTPRYLIKTRGQQVTLSCSPISGHRSVSWYQQTPGQGLQFLFEYFSETQRNKGNFPGRFSGRQFSNSRSEMNVSTLELGDSALYLCASSLEASGGARNEQFFGPGTRLTVL.

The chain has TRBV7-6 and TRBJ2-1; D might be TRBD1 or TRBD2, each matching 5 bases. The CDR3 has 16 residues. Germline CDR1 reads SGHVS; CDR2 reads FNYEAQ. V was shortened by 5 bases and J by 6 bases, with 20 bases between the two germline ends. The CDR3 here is CASSQLGERTFNEQFF. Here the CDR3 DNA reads TGTGCCAGCAGCCAGCTGGGGGAGAGGACTTTCAATGAGCAGTTCTTC.

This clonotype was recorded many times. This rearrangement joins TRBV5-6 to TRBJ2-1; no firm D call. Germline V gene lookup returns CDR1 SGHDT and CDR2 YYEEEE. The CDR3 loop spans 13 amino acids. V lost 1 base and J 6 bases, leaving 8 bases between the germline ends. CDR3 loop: CASSLSSINEQFF. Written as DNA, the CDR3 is TGTGCCAGCAGCTTGAGTTCCATCAATGAGCAGTTCTTC.

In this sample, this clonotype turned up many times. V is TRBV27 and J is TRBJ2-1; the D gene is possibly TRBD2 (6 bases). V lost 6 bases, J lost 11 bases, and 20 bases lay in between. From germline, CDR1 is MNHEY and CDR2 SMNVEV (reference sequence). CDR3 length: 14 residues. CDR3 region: CASSAKGRELKQFF. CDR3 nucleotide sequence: TGTGCCAGCAGCGCGAAGGGACGGGAGCTCAAGCAGTTCTTC.

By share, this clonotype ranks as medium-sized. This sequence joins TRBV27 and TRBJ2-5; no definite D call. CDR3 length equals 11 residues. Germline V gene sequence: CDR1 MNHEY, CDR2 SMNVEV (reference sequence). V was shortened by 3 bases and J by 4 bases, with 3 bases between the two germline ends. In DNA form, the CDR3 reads TGTGCCAGCAGTTTGGGAGAGACCCAGTACTTC. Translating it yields CASSLGETQYF.

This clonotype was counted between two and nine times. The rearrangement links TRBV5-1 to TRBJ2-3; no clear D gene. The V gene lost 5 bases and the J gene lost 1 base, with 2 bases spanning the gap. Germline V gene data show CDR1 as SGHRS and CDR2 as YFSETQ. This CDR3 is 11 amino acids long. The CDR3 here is CASRGTDTQYF. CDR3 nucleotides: TGCGCCAGCAGAGGCACAGATACGCAGTATTTT.

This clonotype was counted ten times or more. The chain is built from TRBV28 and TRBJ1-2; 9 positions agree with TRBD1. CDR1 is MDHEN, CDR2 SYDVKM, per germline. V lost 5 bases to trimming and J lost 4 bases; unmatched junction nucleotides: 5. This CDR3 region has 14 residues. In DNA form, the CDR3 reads TGTGCCAGCAGTATCACAGGGGGCTTCTATGGCTACACCTTC. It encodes CASSITGGFYGYTF.

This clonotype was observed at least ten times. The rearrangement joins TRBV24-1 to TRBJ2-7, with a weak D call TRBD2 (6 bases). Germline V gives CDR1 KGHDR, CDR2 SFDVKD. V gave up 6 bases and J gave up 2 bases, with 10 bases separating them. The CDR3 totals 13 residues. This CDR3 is CATSCGDPYEQYF. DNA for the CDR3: TGTGCCACCAGTTGCGGGGACCCCTACGAGCAGTACTTC.

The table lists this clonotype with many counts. CDR3 sequence (DNA): TGTGCCAGCAGCTCTCTAAGGGGGGGACAGGGTGAAGAGACCCAGTACTTC. Its translation is CASSSLRGGQGEETQYF. The V gene is TRBV7-2, the J gene TRBJ2-5; 9 bases are shared with TRBD1. The J segment lost 3 bases and the V segment lost 4 bases, leaving 12 bases of the junction unmatched. The CDR3 is made up of 17 amino acids. CDR1 and CDR2 (germline): SGHTA, FQGNSA.

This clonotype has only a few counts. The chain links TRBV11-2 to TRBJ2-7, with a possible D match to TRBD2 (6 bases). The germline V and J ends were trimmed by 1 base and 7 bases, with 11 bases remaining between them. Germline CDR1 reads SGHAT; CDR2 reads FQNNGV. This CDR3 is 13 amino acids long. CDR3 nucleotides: TGTGCCAGCAGCTTAGTGGCCCGGGGGGAGCAGTACTTC. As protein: CASSLVARGEQYF.

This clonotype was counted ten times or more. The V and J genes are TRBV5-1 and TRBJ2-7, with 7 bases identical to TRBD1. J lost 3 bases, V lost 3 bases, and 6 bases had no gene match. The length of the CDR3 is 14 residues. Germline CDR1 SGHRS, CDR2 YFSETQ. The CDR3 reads CASSYRQGYYEQYF. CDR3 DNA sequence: TGCGCCAGCAGCTACCGACAGGGATACTACGAGCAGTACTTC. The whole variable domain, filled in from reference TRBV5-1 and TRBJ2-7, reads KAGVTQTPRYLIKTRGQQVTLSCSPISGHRSVSWYQQTPGQGLQFLFEYFSETQRNKGNFPGRFSGRQFSNSRSEMNVSTLELGDSALYLCASSYRQGYYEQYFGPGTRLTVT.

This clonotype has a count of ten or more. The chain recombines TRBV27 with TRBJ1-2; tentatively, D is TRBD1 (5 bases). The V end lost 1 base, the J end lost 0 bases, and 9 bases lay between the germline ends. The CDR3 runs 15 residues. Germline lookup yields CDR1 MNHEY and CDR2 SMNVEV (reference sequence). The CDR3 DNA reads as TGTGCCAGCAGTTTATGGGGCCCTACTAACTATGGCTACACCTTC. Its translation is CASSLWGPTNYGYTF.

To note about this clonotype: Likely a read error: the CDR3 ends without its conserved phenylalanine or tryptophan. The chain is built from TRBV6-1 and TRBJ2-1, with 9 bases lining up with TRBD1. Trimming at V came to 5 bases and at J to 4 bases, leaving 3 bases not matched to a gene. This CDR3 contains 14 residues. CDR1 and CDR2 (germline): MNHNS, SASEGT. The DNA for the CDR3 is TGTGCCAGCAGTCGGACAGGGGATTACAATGAGCAGTTCTAC. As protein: CASSRTGDYNEQFY.

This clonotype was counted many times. CDR3 sequence: CATQGITGYTF. CDR3 sequence (DNA): TGTGCCACCCAAGGTATAACTGGCTACACCTTC. The chain employs TRBV6-6 and TRBJ1-2; no firm D call. The CDR3 is made up of 11 amino acids. V gave up 10 bases and J gave up 7 bases, with 13 bases separating them. CDR1 is MNHNY, CDR2 SVGAGI, per germline (reference sequence).